This TCR beta chain was sequenced in a study of blood T cell repertoires in COVID-19. About the study: Sites in the United States, Italy and Spain provided acute and convalescent COVID-19 samples. Sources were T cells, B-cell-depleted T cells, or PBMCs; the material itself was cDNA or gDNA.

Source study methods: Scientists estimated how many nucleated cells there were by amplifying reference gene primers. Sequencing used immunoSEQ multiplex PCR; TCRdb keeps in-frame clones, though not all of them. That table supplies the V and J calls and clone size; D and trimming were determined from the DNA. The repertoire includes tens of thousands of clones, 88% of them detected once, and under 6% sits in the top ten. The length of the CDR3 is 15 residues. CDR1 and CDR2 (germline): LGHNT, FRNRAP. V dropped 3 bases and J dropped 2; count of bases not matched to a gene: 5. The chain employs TRBV12-5 and TRBJ2-3; 7 bases agree with TRBD1. The sample comprised peripheral blood. The receptor was isolated from a human donor in a cohort sampled during active COVID-19. The CDR3 here is CASGLGDRYTDTQYF. In nucleotides, the CDR3 is TGTGCTAGTGGTTTAGGGGACAGATACACAGATACGCAGTATTTT. Drawing the rest from reference TRBV12-5 and TRBJ2-3, the complete variable domain is DARVTQTPRHKVTEMGQEVTMRCQPILGHNTVFWYRQTMMQGLELLAYFRNRAPLDDSGMPKDRFSAEMPDATLATLKIQPSEPRDSAVYFCASGLGDRYTDTQYFGPGTRLTVL.